The source of this TCR beta chain is a study of T cells after yellow fever vaccination. TCRdb re-derived calls from the 5' RACE reads in MiXCR, one entry per CDR3 protein. The sample lists about 13,000 distinct CDR3 sequences; roughly 4.9% were seen once. Trimming removed 3 bases from V and 5 bases from J; junction bases left unmatched: 10. This CDR3 is 16 amino acids long. CDR1 and CDR2 from the germline V gene are LNHNV and YYDKDF (reference sequence). This clonotype was recorded at least ten times. Sample: PBMCs, either bulk or a sorted T-cell subset (CD4+, CD8+, memory, or dextramer-sorted; not recorded which), taken 45 days after the yellow fever booster vaccination. The source is a man aged 25 to 40 who received the YFV17D yellow fever vaccine. The chain carries TRBV15 and TRBJ2-7, with 10 bases that match TRBD1. CDR3 DNA sequence: TGTGCCACCAGCAGGGAACCGGGACAGGGGAGCCACGAGCAGTACTTC. It specifies CATSREPGQGSHEQYF. Looking up the rest from reference TRBV15 and TRBJ2-7 gives the full variable domain: DAMVIQNPRYQVTQFGKPVTLSCSQTLNHNVMYWYQQKSSQAPKLLFHYYDKDFNNEADTPDNFQSRRPNTSFCFLDIRSPGLGDTAMYLCATSREPGQGSHEQYFGPGTRLTVT.